The 7 T cell receptor beta chains below all came from one sample that was sequenced in a study of memory CD4+ T cells and cytomegalovirus serostatus. The method was immunoSEQ multiplex PCR; TCRdb's version includes in-frame clones alone and lacks a portion of them. This sample yields 60,000 to 70,000 clones, of which about three quarters are seen a single time; approximately 4.8% belongs to the top ten. The sort gate was single viable CD3+CD4+CD8-CD45RO+ cells for memory CD4+ T cells. Sequencing was carried out using memory CD4+ T cells from blood. The receptors were gathered from an adult in good health and CMV-seropositive.

This chain connects TRBV27 to TRBJ2-5; unclear D gene. This CDR3 is built from 11 residues. Trimming pared 5 bases from V and 5 bases from J, leaving 6 bases between. The germline V gene has CDR1 MNHEY and CDR2 SMNVEV (reference sequence). CDR3 bases: TGTGCCAGCAGTGGAAGGGAGACCCAGTACTTC. Its protein product is CASSGRETQYF.

The chain combines TRBV7-9 with TRBJ1-3; D unclear. This CDR3 comprises 15 residues. Trimming stripped 0 bases from V and 0 bases from J, with 6 bases between. Germline CDR1 SEHNR, CDR2 FQNEAQ (reference sequence). The CDR3 loop is CASSLASNSGNTIYF. In nucleotides, the CDR3 is TGTGCCAGCAGCTTAGCTTCCAACTCTGGAAACACCATATATTTT.

The CDR3 region has the DNA TGTGCCAGCAGCTTAGCGTCCGTTGGGACAGACACTGAAGCTTTCTTT. It specifies CASSLASVGTDTEAFF. The chain uses TRBV7-9 and TRBJ1-1; 7 nucleotides agree with TRBD1. In germline, CDR1 is SEHNR, CDR2 FQNEAQ (reference sequence). V lost 0 bases to trimming and J lost 3 bases; unmatched junction nucleotides: 7. The CDR3 is 16 amino acids.

The chain uses TRBV7-8 and TRBJ1-1; TRBD1 is a possible D gene (5 bases). The CDR3 loop spans 13 amino acids. In germline, CDR1 is SGHVS, CDR2 FQNEAQ. Trimming left V 5 bases short and J 1 base short, with 8 bases between. CDR3 nucleotide sequence: TGTGCCAGCAGCCCTAGGGGGAACACTGAAGCTTTCTTT. As protein: CASSPRGNTEAFF.

This clone was seen only a few times. The J gene is TRBJ1-1, the V gene TRBV7-9, with a weak D call TRBD1 (5 bases). This CDR3 region has 14 residues. Trimming removed 2 bases from V and 1 base from J, with 8 bases in between. The germline gives CDR1 SEHNR, CDR2 FQNEAQ (reference sequence). CDR3 loop: CASSLRQGNTEAFF. The CDR3 nucleotides read TGTGCCAGCAGCTTAAGGCAGGGGAACACTGAAGCTTTCTTT. Based on the CDR3 plus reference TRBV7-9 and TRBJ1-1, the full variable domain is DTGVSQNPRHKITKRGQNVTFRCDPISEHNRLYWYRQTLGQGPEFLTYFQNEAQLEKSRLLSDRFSAERPKGSFSTLEIQRTEQGDSAMYLCASSLRQGNTEAFFGQGTRLTVV.

This clone was detected once. The chain combines TRBV11-3 with TRBJ2-3, with 13 bases fitting TRBD2. Germline V CDR1 and CDR2: SGHNT, YENEEA. The CDR3 runs to 18 residues. Unmatched junction bases numbered 7, after V lost 1 base and J lost 3 bases. The CDR3 DNA is TGTGCCAGCAGCTTAGGCCGGACTAGCGGGGGAAGAACAGATACGCAGTATTTT. Its translation: CASSLGRTSGGRTDTQYF.

This clone showed up just once. The chain employs TRBV7-2 and TRBJ1-4; maybe TRBD1 (6 bases). This CDR3 is 17 amino acids long. V was clipped by 1 base and J by 8 bases, with 20 bases between them. The germline CDR1 and CDR2 sequences are SGHTA and FQGNSA. The CDR3 loop is CASSLGSTGLRREKLFF. The CDR3 DNA sequence: TGTGCCAGCAGCTTAGGATCCACAGGGTTGAGAAGGGAAAAACTGTTTTTT. The whole variable domain, remainder taken from reference TRBV7-2 and TRBJ1-4, is GAGVSQSPSNKVTEKGKDVELRCDPISGHTALYWYRQSLGQGLEFLIYFQGNSAPDKSGLPSDRFSAERTGGSVSTLTIQRTQQEDSAVYLCASSLGSTGLRREKLFFGSGTQLSVL.